This is a list of T cell receptor beta chains from one sample in a study of identical twins. TCRdb called the 5' RACE reads again in MiXCR, with one record for every CDR3 protein. The sample consists of 400,000 to 500,000 distinct CDR3 sequences, approximately 17% of them appearing once. Sequenced: naive T cells sorted from blood. The source of these receptors is a man aged 50-59 years in good health. Each CDR3 is given with its conserved first and last residue. Fields, in order: J gene, clone size, D gene, V gene, CDR3 protein, CDR3 DNA. A D gene is named only where the DNA matches it firmly. Some rows have no size entry. The others give once, few or many, or a class for an expanded clone.

TRBJ1-2 - TRBD1 TRBV28 CASTSAGQAYGYTF TGTGCCAGCACCTCAGCCGGACAGGCCTATGGCTACACCTTC
TRBJ1-4 few - TRBV9 CASSVAGTMIEKLFF TGTGCCAGCAGCGTAGCTGGGACAATGATTGAAAAACTGTTTTTT
TRBJ1-2 few - TRBV6-2/TRBV6-3 CASRGRDGTPSNYGYTF TGTGCCAGCAGAGGCCGGGACGGCACGCCATCTAACTATGGCTACACCTTC
TRBJ1-6 - - TRBV5-4 CASSLEGGAGINSPLHF TGTGCCAGCAGCTTGGAAGGCGGGGCAGGAATCAACTCACCCCTCCACTTT
TRBJ2-4 - - TRBV15 CATSASTLAKNIQYF TGTGCCACCAGCGCAAGCACTCTAGCCAAAAACATTCAGTACTTC
TRBJ2-2 few - TRBV5-1 CASSLREAGELFF TGCGCCAGCAGCTTGCGAGAAGCCGGGGAGCTGTTTTTT
TRBJ1-5 many - TRBV20-1 CSASKSGNDQPQHF TGCAGTGCTAGTAAATCGGGTAACGACCAGCCCCAGCATTTT
TRBJ1-4 few - TRBV14 CASSQGINEKLFF TGTGCCAGCAGCCAAGGCATTAATGAAAAACTGTTTTTT
TRBJ2-3 - - TRBV20-1 CSARSADLSADTQYF TGCAGTGCTAGATCCGCGGATCTTTCGGCAGATACGCAGTATTTT
TRBJ1-3 few TRBD1 TRBV10-3 CAIRRTGLDGNTIYF TGTGCCATCAGAAGGACAGGTTTGGATGGAAACACCATATATTTT
TRBJ2-2 - TRBD2 TRBV11-1 CASSRLRSGLAVNTGELFF TGTGCCAGCAGCCGCCTTAGGTCAGGACTAGCGGTTAACACCGGGGAGCTGTTTTTT
TRBJ1-1 many - TRBV7-9 CASSLRQSMAEAFF TGTGCCAGCAGCTTGAGACAGTCGATGGCTGAAGCTTTCTTT
TRBJ2-2 few TRBD1 TRBV4-3 CASSQDGQGDTGELFF TGCGCCAGCAGCCAAGATGGACAGGGGGACACCGGGGAGCTGTTTTTT
TRBJ2-7 few - TRBV12-3/TRBV12-4 CASSSWLHTDEQYF TGTGCCAGCAGCTCGTGGCTCCATACCGACGAGCAGTACTTC
TRBJ1-4 - - TRBV7-9 CANRRLTNEKLFF TGTGCCAATAGACGGCTGACTAATGAAAAACTGTTTTTT
TRBJ2-3 - - TRBV13 CASSATSDTQYF TGTGCCAGCAGCGCGACCTCAGATACGCAGTATTTT
TRBJ1-5 - - TRBV4-2 CASSQSDHQPQHF TGTGCCAGCAGCCAATCCGACCATCAGCCCCAGCATTTT
TRBJ2-5 many TRBD2 TRBV10-3 CAISDSSGIQETQYF TGTGCCATCAGTGATTCTAGCGGGATACAAGAGACCCAGTACTTC
TRBJ1-5 many - TRBV20-1 CSARDPGYVGQPQHF TGCAGTGCTAGAGATCCGGGGTACGTGGGTCAGCCCCAGCATTTT
TRBJ2-1 many TRBD2 TRBV9 CASSVASGGASEQFF TGTGCCAGCAGCGTCGCTAGCGGGGGGGCTAGTGAGCAGTTCTTC
TRBJ2-7 - - TRBV27 CASSLSDRREQYF TGTGCCAGCAGTTTGTCCGACAGACGAGAGCAGTACTTC
TRBJ2-7 - TRBD1 TRBV10-3 CAISGDRHYEQYF TGTGCCATCAGTGGGGACAGGCACTACGAGCAGTACTTC
TRBJ2-3 - - TRBV5-1 CASSLDGATGTDTQYF TGCGCCAGCAGCTTGGACGGGGCCACGGGTACAGATACGCAGTATTTT
TRBJ1-3 few - TRBV20-1 CSAGRGGGRNTIYF TGCAGTGCAGGAAGGGGGGGCGGGAGAAACACCATATATTTT
TRBJ1-5 few - TRBV29-1 CSVGGPGPNQPQHF TGCAGCGTTGGAGGTCCGGGACCTAATCAGCCCCAGCATTTT
TRBJ2-4 - - TRBV6-2/TRBV6-3 CASTGWQPSDIQYF TGTGCCAGCACGGGCTGGCAGCCGAGCGACATTCAGTACTTC
TRBJ2-3 many - TRBV10-3 CAIARAITGDTQYF TGTGCCATCGCCAGAGCAATCACCGGAGATACGCAGTATTTT
TRBJ2-7 many - TRBV29-1 CSVGPADEQYF TGCAGCGTTGGTCCAGCAGACGAGCAGTACTTC
TRBJ2-1 - - TRBV30 CAWSAGHEQFF TGTGCCTGGAGTGCGGGGCATGAGCAGTTCTTC
TRBJ1-1 many - TRBV6-1 CASSELPGEMNTEAFF TGTGCCAGCAGTGAATTACCGGGGGAGATGAACACTGAAGCTTTCTTT
TRBJ1-4 - - TRBV7-2 CASSSRELRGEKLFF TGTGCCAGCAGCTCGAGGGAACTTAGAGGTGAAAAACTGTTTTTT
TRBJ2-7 - TRBD2 TRBV15 CATSRDISGTYEQYF TGTGCCACCAGCAGAGACATCAGCGGGACCTACGAGCAGTACTTC
TRBJ1-1 many TRBD1 TRBV6-5 CASIFVGSRQGSTEAFF TGTGCCAGCATTTTCGTCGGGTCTCGACAGGGCAGCACTGAAGCTTTCTTT